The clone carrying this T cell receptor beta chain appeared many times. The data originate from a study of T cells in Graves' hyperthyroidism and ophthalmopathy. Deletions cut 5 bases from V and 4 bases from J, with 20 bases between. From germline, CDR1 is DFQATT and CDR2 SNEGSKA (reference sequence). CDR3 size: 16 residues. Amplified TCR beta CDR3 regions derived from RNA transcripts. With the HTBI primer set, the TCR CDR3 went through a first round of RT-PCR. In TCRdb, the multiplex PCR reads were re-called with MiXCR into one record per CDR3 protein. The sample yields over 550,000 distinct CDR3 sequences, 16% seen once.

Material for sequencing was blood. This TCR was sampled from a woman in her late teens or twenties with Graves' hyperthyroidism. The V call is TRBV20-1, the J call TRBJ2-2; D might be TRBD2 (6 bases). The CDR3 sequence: CSALEWEVGSTGELFF. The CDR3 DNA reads TGCAGTGCTCTAGAGTGGGAGGTTGGGTCCACCGGGGAGCTGTTTTTT.